This T cell receptor beta chain was sequenced in a study of blood T cell repertoires in COVID-19. Assay: immunoSEQ multiplex PCR; the TCRdb copy retains only in-frame clones and omits some. The top ten hold 0.95% to 1.1% of the sample, which has some 350,000 clones, 85% to 90% seen once. The CDR3 spans 14 residues. Trimming shortened V by 8 bases and J by 2 bases, and 13 bases separated the two germline ends. In germline, CDR1 is GTSNPN, CDR2 SVGIG (reference sequence). The chain carries TRBV30 and TRBJ2-6; weak D call: TRBD2 (5 bases). The sequenced sample was PBMCs or T cells enriched from blood (not recorded which). This clonotype was obtained from a man between 18 and 29 years old who had recovered from COVID-19. CDR3 in DNA: TGTGCCGGTACTAGTGGGCCTGGGGCCAACGTCCTGACTTTC. Its protein product is CAGTSGPGANVLTF.